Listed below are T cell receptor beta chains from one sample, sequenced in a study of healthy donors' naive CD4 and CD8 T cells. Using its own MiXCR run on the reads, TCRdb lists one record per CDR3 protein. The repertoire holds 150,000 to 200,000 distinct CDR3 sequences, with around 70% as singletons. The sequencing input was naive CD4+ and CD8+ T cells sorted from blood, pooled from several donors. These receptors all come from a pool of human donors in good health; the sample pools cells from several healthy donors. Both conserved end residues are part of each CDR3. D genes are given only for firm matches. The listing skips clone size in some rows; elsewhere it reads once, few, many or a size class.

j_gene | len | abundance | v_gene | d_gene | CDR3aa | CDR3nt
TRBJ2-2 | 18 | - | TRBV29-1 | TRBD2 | CSVEGGTSGILTPGELFF | TGCAGCGTTGAAGGCGGGACTAGCGGGATTCTAACCCCCGGGGAGCTGTTTTTT
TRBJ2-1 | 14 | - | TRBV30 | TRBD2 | CAWAILAGRYEQFF | TGTGCCTGGGCGATCTTAGCGGGAAGGTATGAGCAGTTCTTC
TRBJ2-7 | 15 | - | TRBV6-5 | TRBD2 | CASSYSASGRTEQYF | TGTGCCAGCAGTTACTCAGCTAGCGGGAGGACCGAGCAGTACTTC
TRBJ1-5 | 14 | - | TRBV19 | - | CASSIDGTSAPQHF | TGTGCCAGTAGTATAGATGGGACTAGCGCGCCCCAGCATTTT
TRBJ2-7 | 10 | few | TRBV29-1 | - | CSVGINEQYF | TGCAGCGTTGGGATCAACGAGCAGTACTTC
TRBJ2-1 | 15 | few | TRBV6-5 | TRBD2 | CASSYSVAGVSEQFF | TGTGCCAGCAGTTACTCGGTAGCGGGAGTTTCCGAGCAGTTCTTC
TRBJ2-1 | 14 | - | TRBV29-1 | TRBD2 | CSVASQGLADEQFF | TGCAGCGTCGCGTCCCAAGGCCTAGCGGATGAGCAGTTCTTC
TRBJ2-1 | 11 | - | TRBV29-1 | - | CSVEEAAEQFF | TGCAGCGTCGAGGAAGCGGCTGAGCAGTTCTTC
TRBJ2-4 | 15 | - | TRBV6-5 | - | CASSPWGSLENIQYF | TGTGCCAGCAGTCCCTGGGGTTCGCTTGAAAACATTCAGTACTTC
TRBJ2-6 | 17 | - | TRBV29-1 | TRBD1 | CSVHLGTGGPGANVLTF | TGCAGCGTTCACCTGGGGACAGGGGGCCCTGGGGCCAACGTCCTGACTTTC
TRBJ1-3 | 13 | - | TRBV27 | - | CASRPSSGNTIYF | TGTGCCAGCCGTCCCAGCTCTGGAAACACCATATATTTT
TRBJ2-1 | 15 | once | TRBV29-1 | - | CSVSPGTHSYNEQFF | TGCAGCGTATCCCCCGGGACCCACTCCTACAATGAGCAGTTCTTC
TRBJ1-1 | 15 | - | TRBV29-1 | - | CSVLTGRAGRTEAFF | TGCAGCGTTTTAACAGGGCGCGCAGGGCGTACTGAAGCTTTCTTT
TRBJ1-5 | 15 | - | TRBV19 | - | CASSMPGRANQPQHF | TGTGCCAGTAGTATGCCAGGGAGGGCCAATCAGCCCCAGCATTTT
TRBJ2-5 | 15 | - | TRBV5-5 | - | CASSLDGPLKETQYF | TGTGCCAGCAGCTTGGATGGGCCCCTTAAAGAGACCCAGTACTTC
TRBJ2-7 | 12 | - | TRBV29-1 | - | CSAIGPGHEQYF | TGCAGCGCAATAGGGCCAGGTCACGAGCAGTACTTC
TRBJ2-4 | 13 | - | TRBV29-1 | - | CSVEQGIKNIQYF | TGCAGCGTTGAACAGGGGATTAAAAACATTCAGTACTTC
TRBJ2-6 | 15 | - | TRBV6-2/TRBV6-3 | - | CASSYAGSGANVLTF | TGTGCCAGCAGTTATGCAGGGTCTGGGGCCAACGTCCTGACTTTC
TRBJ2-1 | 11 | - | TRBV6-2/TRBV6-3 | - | CASSYGQGQFF | TGTGCCAGCAGTTACGGGCAGGGTCAGTTCTTC
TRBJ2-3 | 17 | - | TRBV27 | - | CASSFSGDSPSTDTQYF | TGTGCCAGCAGTTTTTCGGGGGACTCTCCTAGCACAGATACGCAGTATTTT
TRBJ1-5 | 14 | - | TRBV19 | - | CASSYQGGNQPQHF | TGTGCCAGTAGTTACCAGGGCGGTAATCAGCCCCAGCATTTT
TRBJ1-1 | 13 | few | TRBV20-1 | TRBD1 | CSATTGVNTEAFF | TGCAGTGCGACGACAGGGGTGAACACTGAAGCTTTCTTT
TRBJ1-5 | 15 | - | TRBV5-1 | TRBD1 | CASSLDRGDNQPQHF | TGCGCCAGTAGCTTGGACAGGGGGGACAATCAGCCCCAGCATTTT
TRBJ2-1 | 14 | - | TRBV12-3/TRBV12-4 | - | CASGQSGGGNEQFF | TGTGCCAGCGGCCAAAGCGGTGGCGGCAATGAGCAGTTCTTC
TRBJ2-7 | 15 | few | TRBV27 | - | CASSLMGDFPYEQYF | TGTGCCAGCAGTTTAATGGGAGACTTCCCGTACGAGCAGTACTTC
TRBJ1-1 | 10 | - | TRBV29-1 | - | CSVAIGEAFF | TGCAGCGTAGCTATCGGTGAAGCTTTCTTT
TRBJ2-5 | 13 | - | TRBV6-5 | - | CASSFGETETQYF | TGTGCCAGCAGTTTCGGGGAAACCGAGACCCAGTACTTC
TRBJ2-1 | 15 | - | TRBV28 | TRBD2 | CASSSGLAGANEQFF | TGTGCCAGCAGTTCTGGACTAGCGGGAGCTAATGAGCAGTTCTTC
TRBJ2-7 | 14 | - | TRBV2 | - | CASRAYGLPYEQYF | TGTGCCAGCAGGGCTTACGGCCTCCCCTACGAGCAGTACTTC
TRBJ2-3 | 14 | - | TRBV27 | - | CASSSPLRADTQYF | TGTGCCAGCAGTTCCCCGCTGCGGGCAGATACGCAGTATTTT
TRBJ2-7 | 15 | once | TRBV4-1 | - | CASSQVLAPNYEQYF | TGCGCCAGCAGCCAAGTTCTAGCGCCAAACTACGAGCAGTACTTC
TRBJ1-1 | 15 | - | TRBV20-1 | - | CSASPVGPLPTEAFF | TGCAGTGCTAGCCCAGTCGGACCGTTGCCCACTGAAGCTTTCTTT
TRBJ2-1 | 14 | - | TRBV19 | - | CASSNQGPYNEQFF | TGTGCCAGTAGTAATCAGGGACCATACAATGAGCAGTTCTTC
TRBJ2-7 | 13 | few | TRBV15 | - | CATSRIGSYEQYF | TGTGCCACCAGCAGAATCGGGAGTTACGAGCAGTACTTC
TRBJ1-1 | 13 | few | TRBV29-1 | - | CSVLGTVNTEAFF | TGCAGCGTTCTCGGGACGGTAAACACTGAAGCTTTCTTT
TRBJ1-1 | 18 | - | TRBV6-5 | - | CASSYSITPAGLNTEAFF | TGTGCCAGCAGTTACTCGATTACCCCGGCGGGGTTGAACACTGAAGCTTTCTTT
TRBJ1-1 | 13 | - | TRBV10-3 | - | CAISLTTDTEAFF | TGTGCCATCAGCCTCACAACCGACACTGAAGCTTTCTTT
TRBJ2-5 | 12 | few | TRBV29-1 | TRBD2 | CSVSLAEETQYF | TGCAGCGTCTCACTAGCGGAAGAGACCCAGTACTTC
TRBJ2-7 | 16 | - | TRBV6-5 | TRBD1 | CASSYGAGTASYEQYF | TGTGCCAGCAGTTACGGGGCAGGGACAGCGTCCTACGAGCAGTACTTC
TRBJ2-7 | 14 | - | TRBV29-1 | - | CSVVPGLHSYEQYF | TGCAGCGTAGTACCGGGACTTCACTCCTACGAGCAGTACTTC
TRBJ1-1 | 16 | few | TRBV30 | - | CAWRPRARGPIAEAFF | TGTGCCTGGAGACCCCGCGCCAGGGGTCCGATCGCTGAAGCTTTCTTT
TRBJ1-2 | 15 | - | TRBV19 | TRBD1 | CASSITGDRNYGYTF | TGTGCCAGTAGTATTACAGGGGACAGGAACTATGGCTACACCTTC
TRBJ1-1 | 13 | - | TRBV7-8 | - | CASRREGNTEAFF | TGTGCCAGCAGACGGGAGGGGAACACTGAAGCTTTCTTT
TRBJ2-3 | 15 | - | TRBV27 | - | CASSLSVGVPDTQYF | TGTGCCAGCAGTTTATCGGTGGGAGTCCCAGATACGCAGTATTTT
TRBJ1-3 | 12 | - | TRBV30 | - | CAWTAWGNTIYF | TGTGCCTGGACTGCCTGGGGCAACACCATATATTTT
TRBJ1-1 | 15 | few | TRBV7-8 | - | CASSSPDGVNTEAFF | TGTGCCAGCAGCTCACCGGACGGCGTGAACACTGAAGCTTTCTTT
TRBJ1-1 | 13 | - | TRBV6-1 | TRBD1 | CASSKTGDTEAFF | TGTGCCAGCAGCAAAACAGGGGACACTGAAGCTTTCTTT